The rows below give T cell receptor beta chains drawn from one sample of a study of T cells in Graves' hyperthyroidism and ophthalmopathy. A single record per CDR3 protein comes from TCRdb applying MiXCR to the multiplex PCR reads. Of hundreds of thousands of distinct CDR3 sequences listed, 14% were seen once; the top ten hold 9.5% to 13%. The specimen was blood. The origin of the receptors is a woman under 30 with Graves' hyperthyroidism. The conserved cysteine and the conserved F or W are not part of the CDR3 here. A D gene is named only where the DNA matches it firmly.

j_call: TRBJ2-5
d_call: -
v_call: TRBV12-3/TRBV12-4
cdr3_aa: ASSFVTQETQY

j_call: TRBJ2-5
d_call: TRBD1
v_call: TRBV18
cdr3_aa: ASSPPQGGGETQY

j_call: TRBJ2-2
d_call: TRBD2
v_call: TRBV20-1
cdr3_aa: SARDGLAGETGELF

j_call: TRBJ2-3
d_call: TRBD2
v_call: TRBV14
cdr3_aa: ASSLTGTSGTSTDTQY

j_call: TRBJ2-2
d_call: -
v_call: TRBV6-1
cdr3_aa: ASSIGTLYTGELF

j_call: TRBJ2-2
d_call: -
v_call: TRBV6-1
cdr3_aa: ASSTLRPNTGELF

j_call: TRBJ2-3
d_call: -
v_call: TRBV11-2
cdr3_aa: ASSLDRAGADTQY

j_call: TRBJ1-3
d_call: TRBD1
v_call: TRBV9
cdr3_aa: ASSTGQGRSGNTIY

j_call: TRBJ2-5
d_call: TRBD2
v_call: TRBV20-1
cdr3_aa: SILAGGPRLETQY

j_call: TRBJ2-2
d_call: -
v_call: TRBV7-9
cdr3_aa: ASSFSMGTGELF

j_call: TRBJ2-7
d_call: -
v_call: TRBV19
cdr3_aa: AGTPTTGPYEQY

j_call: TRBJ2-5
d_call: TRBD1
v_call: TRBV20-1
cdr3_aa: SATGTGVETQY

j_call: TRBJ1-5
d_call: TRBD1
v_call: TRBV4-1
cdr3_aa: ASSCIPWTGRQPQH

j_call: TRBJ2-3
d_call: TRBD2
v_call: TRBV20-1
cdr3_aa: SARGLAGDKRGSDTQY

j_call: TRBJ2-2
d_call: -
v_call: TRBV10-3
cdr3_aa: AISGGFGGELF

j_call: TRBJ1-1
d_call: TRBD1
v_call: TRBV13
cdr3_aa: ASSPGQGVAEAF

j_call: TRBJ2-1
d_call: TRBD1
v_call: TRBV7-6
cdr3_aa: ASILPHRDRDNEQF

j_call: TRBJ2-5
d_call: -
v_call: TRBV2
cdr3_aa: ASRGTLQETQY

j_call: TRBJ2-3
d_call: -
v_call: TRBV27
cdr3_aa: ASSLAETRGTDTQY

j_call: TRBJ1-1
d_call: -
v_call: TRBV27
cdr3_aa: ASSLQGLTEAF

j_call: TRBJ1-5
d_call: TRBD1
v_call: TRBV6-5
cdr3_aa: ASSYTGTGIEQPQH

j_call: TRBJ2-3
d_call: TRBD1
v_call: TRBV7-3
cdr3_aa: ASSSGQGRNTQY

j_call: TRBJ2-1
d_call: TRBD1
v_call: TRBV27
cdr3_aa: ASSYGTAYNEQF